This TCR beta chain was captured in a study of blood T cell repertoires in COVID-19 (dated by TCRdb to 2018 to 2021). Concerning the study at large: The collaborator samples originated in the United States, Italy and Spain and spanned the acute and convalescent phases of COVID-19. Subjects who had been exposed to COVID-19, were actively infected with it, or had recovered from it provided the deeply sampled blood TCRbeta repertoires that made up the dataset. The sample metadata nearly always contained a de-identified subject ID, COVID-19 status, age in years and sex. A freely available public database, intended as a resource for researchers studying the immune response to SARS-CoV-2, is where the repertoires were released. Where available, HLA class I and class II types were obtained from metadata supplied by the sample provider rather than from assay-based typing. The material from the prospective study consisted of cDNA or gDNA derived from T cells, B-cell-depleted T cells, or PBMCs. Samples came from the ongoing ImmuneRACE study (first 160 participants) plus 1,254 subjects from 6 global collaborators. Broad study findings and their caveats: Clinical and demographic metadata were provided uncurated, with the amount varying by source and participant.

Turning to this clone: What this receptor recognizes is not known. Nothing much larger sits one base from this clone, and base qualities are not available.

Via the germline V gene, CDR1 is SGHRS and CDR2 YFSETQ. There are 12 amino acids in the CDR3, from cysteine to phenylalanine inclusive. The kept DNA is CDR3 alone, 36 bases in frame from the first base. At the junction V is shortened by 5 bases and J by 7 bases, with 9 bases in between. TCRbeta CDR3 regions were amplified from genomic DNA using the immunoSEQ Assay, a bias-controlled multiplex PCR. Regarding the original processing steps: Within the assay, amplification of reference gene primers was used to estimate how many nucleated cells each sample contained. To quantify the absolute abundance of each unique TCRbeta CDR3 rearrangement, sequence reads were collapsed and filtered. For each sample, productive Simpson clonality was calculated as the square root of Simpson's diversity index across productive rearrangements. The table comes from immuneACCESS by way of TCRdb, which keeps in-frame sequences with V and J called. Part of the clones is missing from these tables; in studies checked, under half for an unresolved V gene and the rest for unknown reasons. The D gene and trimming were derived from the DNA, and the V and J assignments and clone size from that table. A total of 390,000 or so clones appear in this sample, nearly 90% of them only once. Approximately 7% of the sample is taken by the ten largest.

The collaborating institutions used their own protocols to collect whole blood in K2EDTA tubes. For TCRbeta analysis, collaborators shipped samples in one of three forms: frozen whole blood, isolated PBMCs, or DNA extracted from either of those sample types. The sequence was collected from a young man with active or convalescent COVID-19. The sample comprised peripheral blood. The rearranged chain carries TRBV5-1 and TRBJ1-4; the D gene is unclear. The CDR3 has the sequence CASRNPGEKLFF. The bases read TGCGCCAGCAGAAACCCCGGTGAAAAACTGTTTTTT. Here the CDR3 is joined to the reference TRBV5-1 and TRBJ1-4 genes, and the full variable domain is: KAGVTQTPRYLIKTRGQQVTLSCSPISGHRSVSWYQQTPGQGLQFLFEYFSETQRNKGNFPGRFSGRQFSNSRSEMNVSTLELGDSALYLCASRNPGEKLFFGSGTQLSVL.